This T cell receptor beta chain was obtained from a study of blood T cell repertoires in COVID-19. Study-level background: COVID-19 samples, acute and convalescent, were from the United States, Italy and Spain. Nucleic acid was either cDNA or gDNA, and it came from T cells, B-cell-depleted T cells, or PBMCs.

Germline V gene data show CDR1 as SGHAT and CDR2 as FQNNGV. Trimming shortened V by 1 base and J by 4 bases, and 8 bases separated the two germline ends. The CDR3 contains 14 residues. In this sample, this clone turned up a few times. Distinct nucleotide sequences in the sample also encode this CDR3. The table came from immunoSEQ multiplex PCR; TCRdb's copy has only in-frame clones and leaves some out. The repertoire holds a few hundred thousand clones, with approximately 80% as singletons. V and J are TRBV11-2 and TRBJ1-3, with D possibly being TRBD1 (5 bases). This receptor was identified in a woman aged 40 to 50 with acute COVID-19. Sequencing was carried out using PBMCs or T cells enriched from blood (not recorded which). CDR3 in amino acids: CASSLGGGGNTIYF. CDR3 DNA: TGTGCCAGCAGCTTAGGGGGCGGAGGAAACACCATATATTTT.